One sample yielded the 14 T cell receptor beta chains listed below, sequenced in a study of T cells in localized non-small cell lung cancer. Clones were read by immunoSEQ multiplex PCR, and TCRdb kept only the in-frame ones, dropping some. The table shows 55,000 to 75,000 clones, with about 89% occurring only once. Source: peripheral blood, taken before any cancer treatment. These receptor sequences come from a man between 40 and 70 years old with stage I lung adenocarcinoma.

This rearrangement joins TRBV18 to TRBJ2-6, with D uncertain. Germline CDR1 reads KGHSH; CDR2 reads LQKENI. V shed 1 base and J shed 0 bases, with 7 bases lying between them. The CDR3 covers 16 residues. The CDR3 is CASSPLSGSGANVLTF. The CDR3 bases are TGTGCCAGCTCACCACTATCTGGCTCTGGGGCCAACGTCCTGACTTTC.

This chain connects TRBV7-9 to TRBJ1-2; maybe TRBD1 (6 bases). CDR1 is SEHNR, CDR2 FQNEAQ, per germline (reference sequence). The length of the CDR3 is 14 residues. V was clipped by 2 bases and J by 7 bases, with 14 bases between them. CDR3 bases: TGTGCCAGCAGCTTATCCAGGGGAGAACGTGGCTACACCTTC. It translates to CASSLSRGERGYTF.

The genes are TRBV7-3 and TRBJ2-1; 13 bases map to TRBD2. V shed 5 bases and J 4 bases; nucleotides not matched to a gene: 17. The CDR3 spans 20 residues. Germline values: CDR1 SGHTA, CDR2 FQGTGA. This chain's CDR3 is CASSLLGTSGRVGRYNEQFF. The DNA of the CDR3 is TGTGCCAGCAGCCTCCTCGGCACTAGCGGGAGGGTGGGGCGTTACAATGAGCAGTTCTTC.

The chain is built from TRBV5-1 and TRBJ2-1; 11 bases are shared with TRBD2. Germline lookup yields CDR1 SGHRS and CDR2 YFSETQ. The junction had 15 bases not matched to a gene; V was cut back by 2 bases and J by 2 bases. CDR3 size: 20 residues. The CDR3 here is CASSLLGLAGGSITYNEQFF. Written as DNA, the CDR3 is TGCGCCAGCAGCTTATTGGGGCTAGCGGGAGGTAGTATAACCTACAATGAGCAGTTCTTC.

The table lists this clone with a few counts. V gene TRBV20-1 combines with J gene TRBJ2-7, with unresolved D. Germline values: CDR1 DFQATT, CDR2 SNEGSKA (reference sequence). The V end was cut by 4 bases, the J end by 5 bases, with 9 bases between. The CDR3 loop spans 11 amino acids. The CDR3 is CSATVVHEQYF. The CDR3, as DNA: TGCAGTGCTACGGTCGTCCACGAGCAGTACTTC.

This clone is a singleton in its sample. This chain joins TRBV18 and TRBJ2-7; 14 bases fit TRBD2. The CDR3 is made up of 16 amino acids. Trimming removed 3 bases from V and 3 bases from J; junction bases left unmatched: 4. CDR1 is KGHSH, CDR2 LQKENI, per germline. CDR3 loop: CASSPGTSGSLYEQYF. The CDR3 nucleotides read TGTGCCAGCTCACCGGGGACTAGCGGGAGTCTCTACGAGCAGTACTTC.

This chain uses TRBV5-4 with TRBJ1-4, with D perhaps TRBD1 (5 bases). Trimming took off 2 bases at V and 8 bases at J, with 7 bases between the two ends. The CDR3 has 12 residues. Looked up from germline, CDR1 is SGHNT and CDR2 is YYREEE (reference sequence). CDR3 sequence reads: CASSLKGEKLFF. CDR3 nucleotide sequence: TGTGCCAGCAGCTTAAAGGGGGAAAAACTGTTTTTT.

The V call is TRBV7-8, the J call TRBJ2-5; a weak D match, TRBD2 (5 bases). The ends were cut back, 4 bases at V and 2 bases at J, with 8 bases in the middle. This CDR3 comprises 13 residues. Germline CDR1 reads SGHVS; CDR2 reads FQNEAQ. The chain's CDR3 is CASSSGNQETQYF. For the CDR3, the DNA is TGTGCCAGCAGCTCGGGAAATCAAGAGACCCAGTACTTC.

This rearrangement joins TRBV27 to TRBJ2-2; tentatively, D is TRBD1 (5 bases). The CDR3 extends over 14 amino acids. Trimming removed 6 bases from V and 2 bases from J, with 10 bases in between. Looked up from germline, CDR1 is MNHEY and CDR2 is SMNVEV (reference sequence). Here the CDR3 DNA reads TGTGCCAGCAGGGTAGGGGTCAACACCGGGGAGCTGTTTTTT. Translated, it gives CASRVGVNTGELFF.

The J gene is TRBJ2-1, the V gene TRBV6-5; TRBD2 agrees at 8 bases. This CDR3 is built from 14 residues. The germline gives CDR1 MNHEY, CDR2 SVGAGI. V shed 2 bases, J shed 6 bases, and the junction held 3 bases outside the gene matches. The CDR3 spells CASSYTGTSNEQFF. The CDR3 DNA reads as TGTGCCAGCAGTTACACCGGGACTAGCAATGAGCAGTTCTTC.

The chain is built from TRBV7-2 and TRBJ2-3; D unresolved. The CDR3 loop spans 12 amino acids. Germline values: CDR1 SGHTA, CDR2 FQGNSA. Trimming cost V 1 base and J 6 bases, with 5 bases left between them. For the CDR3, the DNA is TGTGCCAGCAGCTTAGGGCCGGATACGCAGTATTTT. Protein product: CASSLGPDTQYF.

This chain joins TRBV7-9 and TRBJ2-1, with TRBD2 matching 13 bases. The CDR3 consists of 18 residues. Germline V gives CDR1 SEHNR, CDR2 FQNEAQ (reference sequence). V lost 5 bases to trimming and J lost 0 bases; unmatched junction nucleotides: 7. The CDR3 DNA is TGTGCCAGCAGCCCTGGACTAGCGGGAGACTCCTCCTACAATGAGCAGTTCTTC. Translating gives CASSPGLAGDSSYNEQFF.

The V and J genes are TRBV11-2 and TRBJ2-7; 7 positions agree with TRBD1. Germline V gene lookup returns CDR1 SGHAT and CDR2 FQNNGV. V lost 2 bases, J lost 4 bases, and 8 bases stayed unmatched. The CDR3 consists of 15 residues. The CDR3 region has the DNA TGTGCCAGCAGCTTACTGGGACAGCCTCTTTACGAGCAGTACTTC. Translated, it gives CASSLLGQPLYEQYF.

The gene calls are TRBV10-2 and TRBJ2-1; no clear D gene. Trimming cost V 8 bases and J 8 bases, with 19 bases left between them. Looked up from germline, CDR1 is WSHSY and CDR2 is SAAADI. The CDR3 runs to 14 residues. CDR3 in DNA: TGCGCCAGCCGAGCCGGTTCCCTGGTGGATGAGCAGTTCTTC. This codes for CASRAGSLVDEQFF.